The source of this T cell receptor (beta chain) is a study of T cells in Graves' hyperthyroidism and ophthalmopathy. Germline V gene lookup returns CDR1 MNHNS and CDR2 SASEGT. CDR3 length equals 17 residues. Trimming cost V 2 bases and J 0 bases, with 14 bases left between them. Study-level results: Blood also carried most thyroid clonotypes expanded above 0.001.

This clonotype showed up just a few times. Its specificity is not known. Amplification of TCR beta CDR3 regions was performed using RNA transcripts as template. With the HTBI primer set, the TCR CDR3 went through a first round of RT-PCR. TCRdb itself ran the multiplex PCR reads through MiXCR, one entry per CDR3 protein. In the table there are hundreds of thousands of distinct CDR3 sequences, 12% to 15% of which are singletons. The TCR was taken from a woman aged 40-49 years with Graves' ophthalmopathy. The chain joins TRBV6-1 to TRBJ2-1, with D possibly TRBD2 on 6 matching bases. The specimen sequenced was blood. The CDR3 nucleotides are TGTGCCAGCAGTGAATACCACGGGGGTAGCTCCTACAATGAGCAGTTCTTC. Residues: CASSEYHGGSSYNEQFF.